Detailed here is one T cell receptor (beta chain). Its antigen is as yet unknown. This sample is drawn from a study of T cell responses to AZD1222 COVID-19 vaccine. Whole-study results and caveats: Vaccination with two AZD1222 doses was followed by a rise in Spike-specific TCR breadth and depth.

The assay was immunoSEQ multiplex PCR, and TCRdb's table has in-frame clones only and misses some. Seen here are about 140,000 clones, 80% to 95% observed once, and the top ten hold 4%. The CDR3 consists of 14 residues. V lost 2 bases, J lost 3 bases, and 3 bases stayed unmatched. Germline V gives CDR1 SGDLS, CDR2 YYNGEE. The chain recombines TRBV9 with TRBJ2-7; 9 bases map to TRBD1. The input for sequencing was peripheral blood, taken 28 days after the second AZD1222 dose. The receptor was derived from an adult who received the AZD1222 COVID-19 vaccine. CDR3 amino acids: CASSVGTGFYEQYF. The CDR3 DNA reads TGTGCCAGCAGCGTCGGGACAGGGTTCTACGAGCAGTACTTC. The variable domain in full, with the rest retrieved from reference TRBV9 and TRBJ2-7, is DSGVTQTPKHLITATGQRVTLRCSPRSGDLSVYWYQQSLDQGLQFLIQYYNGEERAKGNILERFSAQQFPDLHSELNLSSLELGDSALYFCASSVGTGFYEQYFGPGTRLTVT.